Below, 20 T cell receptor beta chains from the same sample are listed, as sequenced in a study of patients and donors after allogeneic stem cell transplantation. TCRdb processed the RT-PCR reads anew with MiXCR; each CDR3 protein has one entry. The sample holds some 960,000 distinct CDR3 sequences, more than 15% seen once. Specimen: blood, either unsorted or a sorted T cell fraction (not recorded which). Every receptor here comes from a human donor who was either an allogeneic HSCT recipient or a stem cell or donor lymphocyte infusion donor (not recorded which). It is not recorded whose cells these are; they may come from a transplant donor.

J is TRBJ2-3 and V is TRBV2, with 14 bases matching TRBD2. Trimming removed 3 bases from V and 6 bases from J; junction bases left unmatched: 5. Germline V CDR1 and CDR2: SNHLY, FYNNEI. This CDR3 has 16 amino acids. The CDR3 coding sequence is TGTGCCAGCAGTGAGACTAGCGGGAGGGCCTCCGATACGCAGTATTTT. Residues: CASSETSGRASDTQYF.

This clonotype turned up a few times. The rearrangement links TRBV5-1 to TRBJ2-3, with unresolved D. This CDR3 is built from 15 residues. The germline V gene has CDR1 SGHRS and CDR2 YFSETQ. V gave up 3 bases and J gave up 2 bases, with 13 bases separating them. The DNA for the CDR3 is TGCGCCAGCAGCTCGCAGAGCCCTACCACAGATACGCAGTATTTT. This sequence encodes CASSSQSPTTDTQYF.

This clonotype was observed many times. This chain uses TRBV5-6 with TRBJ1-1, with D possibly being TRBD1 (5 bases). V dropped 0 bases and J dropped 9 bases, with 9 bases sitting between them. This CDR3 is 12 amino acids long. Germline-derived CDR1 and CDR2 are SGHDT and YYEEEE. This CDR3 reads CASSLDGGKAFF. The CDR3 coding sequence is TGTGCCAGCAGCTTGGACGGGGGGAAAGCTTTCTTT.

The sample holds a few counts of this clonotype. The chain employs TRBV29-1 and TRBJ1-1; no definite D call. The V gene's germline CDR1 is SQVTM and CDR2 ANQGSEA. The CDR3 length is 12 residues. Between the trimmed V and J ends, which lost 7 bases and 8 bases, there was a span of 17 bases. The CDR3 DNA is TGCAGCGCCGCGTATGCCGACCTCGAAGCTTTCTTT. It is translated as CSAAYADLEAFF. The entire variable domain, with the rest obtained from reference TRBV29-1 and TRBJ1-1, is as follows: SAVISQKPSRDICQRGTSLTIQCQVDSQVTMMFWYRQQPGQSLTLIATANQGSEATYESGFVIDKFPISRPNLTFSTLTVSNMSPEDSSIYLCSAAYADLEAFFGQGTRLTVV.

The V gene is TRBV6-2 or TRBV6-3, the J gene TRBJ2-1, with D possibly TRBD2 on 6 matching bases. V gave up 8 bases and J gave up 0 bases, with 11 bases separating them. The V gene's germline CDR1 is MNHEY and CDR2 SVGEGT. This CDR3 is built from 14 residues. The CDR3 DNA follows: TGTGCCAGCTGGGGAGGTCCCTCCTACAATGAGCAGTTCTTC. Residues: CASWGGPSYNEQFF.

This chain's CDR3 is CASSREGASRDTQYF. In DNA form, the CDR3 reads TGCGCCAGCAGCCGAGAGGGGGCCTCGAGAGATACGCAGTATTTT. The genes are TRBV4-3 and TRBJ2-3; 7 bases are shared with TRBD1. The CDR3 sequence is 15 residues long. Losses at the gene ends were 4 bases for V and 5 bases for J; bases not matched to a gene: 9. Germline assignment: CDR1 LGHNA and CDR2 YSLEER.

Only a few counts were recorded for this clonotype. The chain is built from TRBV7-2 and TRBJ2-7, with D uncertain. Germline-derived CDR1 and CDR2 are SGHTA and FQGNSA. CDR3 length equals 14 residues. Trimming cost V 6 bases and J 7 bases, with 19 bases left between them. CDR3: CASSRDAVMGEQYF. In nucleotides, the CDR3 is TGTGCCAGCAGTCGAGACGCCGTCATGGGGGAGCAGTACTTC.

The rearrangement joins TRBV12-3 or TRBV12-4 to TRBJ1-1; TRBD1 aligns across 9 bases. This CDR3 spans 15 amino acids. With 5 bases clipped from V and 5 bases from J, the junction kept 9 bases outside the gene matches. CDR3 sequence reads: CASSHIQGAWTEAFF. The CDR3 DNA sequence: TGTGCCAGCAGTCATATACAGGGGGCTTGGACTGAAGCTTTCTTT.

V is TRBV5-8 and J is TRBJ1-5; 8 bases are shared with TRBD1. The germline V gene encodes CDR1 SGHTS and CDR2 YDEGEE. Trimming at V came to 4 bases and at J to 4 bases, leaving 4 bases not matched to a gene. The CDR3 contains 14 residues. The CDR3 is CASSHRGVNQPQHF. CDR3 nucleotides: TGTGCCAGCAGCCACAGGGGGGTGAATCAGCCCCAGCATTTT.

This rearrangement joins TRBV5-1 to TRBJ2-2; tentatively, D is TRBD1 (6 bases). Germline V gene sequence: CDR1 SGHRS, CDR2 YFSETQ. The V gene lost 5 bases and the J gene lost 5 bases, with 13 bases spanning the gap. The CDR3 contains 14 residues. DNA of the CDR3: TGCGCCAGCAGTCCGGACAGTCAAACCGGGGAGCTGTTTTTT. Encoded protein: CASSPDSQTGELFF. Full variable domain (outside the CDR3, taken from reference TRBV5-1 and TRBJ2-2): KAGVTQTPRYLIKTRGQQVTLSCSPISGHRSVSWYQQTPGQGLQFLFEYFSETQRNKGNFPGRFSGRQFSNSRSEMNVSTLELGDSALYLCASSPDSQTGELFFGEGSRLTVL.

About this clonotype itself: An end of the junction differs from the germline gene, which may be a read error. The rearrangement uses TRBV10-3 and TRBJ2-6, with 10 positions matching TRBD1. The CDR3 loop spans 20 amino acids. CDR1 and CDR2 (germline): ENHRY, SYGVKD. The DNA for the CDR3 is TGTGTCATCAGGAAGAGGAACCCAAGGACAGGGGGCTCTGGGGCCAACGTCCTGACTTTC. It encodes CVIRKRNPRTGGSGANVLTF.

In its sample, this clonotype was seen many times. This chain connects TRBV9 to TRBJ2-7; possible D gene TRBD2, 5 bases. V gave up 2 bases and J gave up 1 base, with 13 bases separating them. Germline-derived CDR1 and CDR2 are SGDLS and YYNGEE. The CDR3 totals 15 residues. CDR3 loop: CASSVRSGPSYEQYF. The CDR3 DNA sequence: TGTGCCAGCAGCGTTCGGAGCGGACCTTCCTACGAGCAGTACTTC. Full variable domain (outside the CDR3, taken from reference TRBV9 and TRBJ2-7): DSGVTQTPKHLITATGQRVTLRCSPRSGDLSVYWYQQSLDQGLQFLIQYYNGEERAKGNILERFSAQQFPDLHSELNLSSLELGDSALYFCASSVRSGPSYEQYFGPGTRLTVT.

This chain joins TRBV5-1 and TRBJ1-1; D uncertain. The CDR3 runs to 15 residues. V lost 1 base to trimming and J lost 1 base, with 11 bases between them. The germline gives CDR1 SGHRS, CDR2 YFSETQ. CDR3 amino acids: CASSLTSGRNTEAFF. The CDR3 bases are TGCGCCAGCAGCTTGACAAGCGGGCGGAACACTGAAGCTTTCTTT.

This clonotype was recorded a few times. The J gene is TRBJ2-1, the V gene TRBV20-1; maybe TRBD2 (7 bases). The CDR3 loop spans 14 amino acids. Per the germline V gene, CDR1 is DFQATT and CDR2 is SNEGSKA (reference sequence). V gave up 0 bases and J gave up 9 bases, with 15 bases separating them. In nucleotides, the CDR3 is TGCAGTGCTAGAGATGTTCGGGGGGCGGGTGAGCAGTTCTTC. This translates into CSARDVRGAGEQFF.

This clonotype has only a few counts. The chain is built from TRBV30 and TRBJ2-7, with TRBD1 matching over 8 bases. Germline-derived CDR1 and CDR2 are GTSNPN and SVGIG (reference sequence). J gave up 1 base and V 5 bases, and 1 base lay outside the gene matches. The CDR3 consists of 12 residues. The CDR3 spells CAWGQGSYEQYF. CDR3 in DNA: TGTGCCTGGGGACAGGGATCCTACGAGCAGTACTTC.

This clonotype was picked up a small number of times. The rearrangement links TRBV5-1 to TRBJ2-3, with 7 bases that match TRBD1. The V gene's germline CDR1 is SGHRS and CDR2 YFSETQ. V shed 4 bases, J shed 1 base, and the junction held 3 bases outside the gene matches. This CDR3 comprises 14 residues. The CDR3 spells CASSMGQRTDTQYF. CDR3 nucleotides: TGCGCCAGCAGCATGGGACAGCGCACAGATACGCAGTATTTT.

This clonotype appeared a few times. The gene calls are TRBV6-2 or TRBV6-3 and TRBJ2-7; 8 bases are shared with TRBD2. With 5 bases clipped from V and 3 bases from J, the junction kept 6 bases outside the gene matches. CDR1 is MNHEY, CDR2 SVGEGT, per germline. The length of the CDR3 is 14 residues. CDR3 amino acids: CASSKTLAGYEQYF. The CDR3, as DNA: TGTGCCAGCAGTAAGACCCTAGCGGGCTACGAGCAGTACTTC.

The gene calls are TRBV12-3 or TRBV12-4 and TRBJ1-2; D gene unclear. This CDR3 has 15 residues. Trimming left V 4 bases short and J 2 bases short, with 14 bases between. The DNA for the CDR3 is TGTGCCAGCAGTTCGTCAGGCTCCGGAAACTATGGCTACACCTTC. This encodes CASSSSGSGNYGYTF.

On this clonotype itself: Germline and junction disagree at one end, which may indicate a read error. This rearrangement joins TRBV28 to TRBJ2-5, with TRBD1 matching 9 bases. Germline CDR1 and CDR2: MDHEN and SYDVKM. This CDR3 is 10 amino acids long. The DNA of the CDR3 is TGTGCCAGCATACCGGGACAGGGTGACTTC. Amino acid sequence: CASIPGQGDF.

This clonotype was observed at least ten times. The J gene is TRBJ2-5, the V gene TRBV20-1; D may be TRBD2 (5 bases). Germline V CDR1 and CDR2: DFQATT, SNEGSKA (reference sequence). The CDR3 length is 15 residues. V was cut by 0 bases and J by 5 bases, with 16 bases left in between. Written as DNA, the CDR3 is TGCAGTGCTAGAGATCTGAACCTAGCCCGGGAGACCCAGTACTTC. Protein product: CSARDLNLARETQYF.